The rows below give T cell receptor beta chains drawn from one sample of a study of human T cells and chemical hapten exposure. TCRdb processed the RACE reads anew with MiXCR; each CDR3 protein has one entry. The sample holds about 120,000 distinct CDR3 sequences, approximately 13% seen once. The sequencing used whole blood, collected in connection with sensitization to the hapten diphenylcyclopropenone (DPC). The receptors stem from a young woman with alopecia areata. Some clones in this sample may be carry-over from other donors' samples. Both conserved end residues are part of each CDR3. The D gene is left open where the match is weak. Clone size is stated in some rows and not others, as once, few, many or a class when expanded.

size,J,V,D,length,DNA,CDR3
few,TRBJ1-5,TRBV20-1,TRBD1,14,TGCAGTGCCTACAACAGGGGGCGAAATCAGCCCCAGCATTTT,CSAYNRGRNQPQHF
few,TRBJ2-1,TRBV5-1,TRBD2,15,TGCGCCAGCAGCTTGGTAGCGGGGCGTGAGAATGAGCAGTTCTTC,CASSLVAGRENEQFF
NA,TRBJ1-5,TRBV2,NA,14,TGTGCCAGCAGTAGTGGGGGAGATGGTCAGCCCCAGCATTTT,CASSSGGDGQPQHF
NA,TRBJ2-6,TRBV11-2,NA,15,TGTGCCAGCAGCCTGGACCGCTCTGGGGCCAACGTCCTGACTTTC,CASSLDRSGANVLTF
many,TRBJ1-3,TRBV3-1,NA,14,TGTGCCAGCAGCCTTCCCGGAGGCTTGAGAACCATATATTTT,CASSLPGGLRTIYF
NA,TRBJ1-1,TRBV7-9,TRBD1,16,TGTGCCAGCAGCTTAACGCAGGGGGCATTGAACACTGAAGCTTTCTTT,CASSLTQGALNTEAFF
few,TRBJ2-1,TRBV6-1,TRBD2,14,TGTGCCAGCAAGGAGGCTAGCGGGGGTGATGAGCAGTTCTTC,CASKEASGGDEQFF
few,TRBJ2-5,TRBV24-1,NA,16,TGTGCCACCAGTGATTACGGGGCCAGGGACCGTGAGACCCAGTACTTC,CATSDYGARDRETQYF
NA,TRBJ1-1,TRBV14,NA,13,TGTGCCAGCAGCCAAGGGCGGGTGATGGAAGCTTTCTTT,CASSQGRVMEAFF
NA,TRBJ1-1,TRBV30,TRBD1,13,TGTGCCGGGAACCGGGACAGGGGCACTGAAGCTTTCTTT,CAGNRDRGTEAFF
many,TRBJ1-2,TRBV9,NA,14,TGTGCCAGCAGCGTAGCTTCCAGGGCCGATGGCTACACCTTC,CASSVASRADGYTF
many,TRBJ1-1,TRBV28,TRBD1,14,TGTGCCAGCAGTCTCCTGACAGGGGGTCAGAGGGCTTTCTTT,CASSLLTGGQRAFF
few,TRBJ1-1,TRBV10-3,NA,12,TGTGCCATCAAGCTCATAGGCACTGAAGCTTTCTTT,CAIKLIGTEAFF
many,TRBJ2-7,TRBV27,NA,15,TGTGCCAGCTCCCTGATAGGGACGGGGAACTACGAGCAGTACTTC,CASSLIGTGNYEQYF
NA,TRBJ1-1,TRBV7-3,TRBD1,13,TGTGCCAGCAGCCCGACAGGGGTGGGTGAAGCTTTCTTT,CASSPTGVGEAFF
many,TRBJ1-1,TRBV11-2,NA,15,TGTGCCAGCAGCCCGCGAGACGGGGGCAGAACTGAAGCTTTCTTT,CASSPRDGGRTEAFF
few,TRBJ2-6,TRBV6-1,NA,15,TGTGCCAGCAGCCTAAACTGGGGAGGGGCCAACGTCCTGACTTTC,CASSLNWGGANVLTF
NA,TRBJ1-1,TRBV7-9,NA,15,TGTGCCAGCAGCGACCAACATAGGGGAAGTACTGAAGCTTTCTTT,CASSDQHRGSTEAFF
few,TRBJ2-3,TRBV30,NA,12,TGTGCCTGGGGACAGAGCACAGATACGCAGTATTTT,CAWGQSTDTQYF
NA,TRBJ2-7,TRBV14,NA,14,TGTGCCAGCAGCCACAGGCAGAGTCTCTACGAGCAGTACTTC,CASSHRQSLYEQYF
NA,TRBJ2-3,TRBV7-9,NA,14,TGTGCCAGCAGCTTACGCCCCGTCAGGGATACGCAGTATTTT,CASSLRPVRDTQYF
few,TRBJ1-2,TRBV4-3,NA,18,TGCGCCAGCAGCCAAGATCGGGCAGGCTGGGGCCCAAACTATGGCTACACCTTC,CASSQDRAGWGPNYGYTF
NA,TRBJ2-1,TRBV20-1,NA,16,TGCAGTGCCCCTGACCCCCACCGGCGCTCCTACAATGAGCAGTTCTTC,CSAPDPHRRSYNEQFF
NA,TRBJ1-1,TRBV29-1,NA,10,TGCAGCGGCGGGACACTTGAAGCTTTCTTT,CSGGTLEAFF
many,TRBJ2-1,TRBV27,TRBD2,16,TGTGCCAGCAGTTGGGCTAGCGGGTTATCCTACAATGAGCAGTTCTTC,CASSWASGLSYNEQFF
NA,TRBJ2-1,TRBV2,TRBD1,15,TGTGCCAGCAGCCTCAGACAGGGCGATGAGAATGAGCAGTTCTTC,CASSLRQGDENEQFF
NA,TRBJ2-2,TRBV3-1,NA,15,TGTGCCAGCAGCAGTATAGGACGGAACACCGGGGAGCTGTTTTTT,CASSSIGRNTGELFF
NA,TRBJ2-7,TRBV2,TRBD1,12,TGTGCCAGTAGACAGGGGTCCTACGAGCAGTACTTC,CASRQGSYEQYF
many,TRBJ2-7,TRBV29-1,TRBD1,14,TGCAGCGTTGTATCGTGGGCAGGGGGTTACGAGCAGTACTTC,CSVVSWAGGYEQYF
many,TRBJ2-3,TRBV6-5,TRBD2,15,TGTGCCAGCAGTTTTACAGGACTAGTAACAGATACGCAGTATTTT,CASSFTGLVTDTQYF
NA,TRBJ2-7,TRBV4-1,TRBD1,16,TGCGCCAGCAGCCAAGGCCCAGGCAGGGGGCCCTACGAGCAGTACTTC,CASSQGPGRGPYEQYF
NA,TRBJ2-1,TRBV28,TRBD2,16,TGTGCCAGCAGTTTATTGCTCGGCGGGGGGCGAGATGAGCAGTTCTTC,CASSLLLGGGRDEQFF
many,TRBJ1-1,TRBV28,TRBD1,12,TGTGCCAGCAGCATATACAGGGGTGAAGCTTTCTTT,CASSIYRGEAFF
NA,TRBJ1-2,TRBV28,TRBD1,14,TGTGCCAGCAGGTCTGGACAGGCGGCGTCTGGCTACACCTTC,CASRSGQAASGYTF
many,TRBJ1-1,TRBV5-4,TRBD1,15,TGTGCCAGCAGCTCCGATTCAGGGGGCTCGGCTGAAGCTTTCTTT,CASSSDSGGSAEAFF
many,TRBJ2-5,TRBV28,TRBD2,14,TGTGCCAGCAGCCGATTACTAGCGGCAGAGACCCAGTACTTC,CASSRLLAAETQYF
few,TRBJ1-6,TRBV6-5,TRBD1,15,TGTGCCAGCAGCCCTGAGACAGGGCGTAATTCACCCCTCCACTTT,CASSPETGRNSPLHF
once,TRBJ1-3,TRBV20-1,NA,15,TGCAGTGCTAGAACCCGGCAGATACTTGGAAACACCATATATTTT,CSARTRQILGNTIYF
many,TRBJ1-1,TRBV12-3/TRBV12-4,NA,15,TGTGCCAGCAGTTCAGGAGCCACCATGAACACTGAAGCTTTCTTT,CASSSGATMNTEAFF
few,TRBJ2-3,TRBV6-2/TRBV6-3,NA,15,TGTGCCAGCAGCCTACAACCCCAGGGGACAGATACGCAGTATTTT,CASSLQPQGTDTQYF
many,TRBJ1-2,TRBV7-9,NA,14,TGTGCCAGCAGCGGCGACCGGCTAAACTATGGCTACACCTTC,CASSGDRLNYGYTF
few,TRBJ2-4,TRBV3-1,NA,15,TGTGCCAGCAGCCAAACGCAGATAGCCAAAAACATTCAGTACTTC,CASSQTQIAKNIQYF
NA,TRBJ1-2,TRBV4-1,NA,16,TGCGCCAGCAGCCAAATTCCAGGACGGACCACCTATGGCTACACCTTC,CASSQIPGRTTYGYTF
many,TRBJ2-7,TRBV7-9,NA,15,TGTGCCAGCAGCCCGGATTGGGCCCAACCCTACGAGCAGTACTTC,CASSPDWAQPYEQYF
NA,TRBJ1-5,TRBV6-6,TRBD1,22,TGTGCCAGCAGTTACTCCATGGGGGCAGGGGGCGGTGGATCCCTTGGCAATCAGCCCCAGCATTTT,CASSYSMGAGGGGSLGNQPQHF
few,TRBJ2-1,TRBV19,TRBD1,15,TGTGCCACCTGGGACAGGGTGGCGGGGCGGTATGAGCAGTTCTTC,CATWDRVAGRYEQFF